The 8 T cell receptor beta chains in this list originate from one sample, sequenced in a study of T cells in women clearing cervical HPV infection. Profiling relied on immunoSEQ multiplex PCR, and the TCRdb table lists in-frame clones only, not all of them. This sample contains tens of thousands of clones. Sequenced: blood buffy coat. The receptors stem from a woman aged 18 to 75 with a cervical HPV16 infection that either progressed to CIN3+ or cleared (not recorded which).

On this clone: The read halts 3 residues ahead of the CDR3 end, with the missing end drawn from the germline J gene. The chain carries TRBV6-2 or TRBV6-3 and TRBJ2-5, with D possibly TRBD2 on 6 matching bases. V was clipped by 6 bases and J by 4 bases, with 15 bases between them. The CDR3 covers 14 residues. From germline, CDR1 is MNHEY and CDR2 SVGEGT. CDR3 DNA (partial): TGTGCCAGCAGCCCTGGGGGGAGTCGAGAGACC. It is translated as CASSPGGSRET. The entire CDR3 is CASSPGGSRETQYF.

Of note for this clone: The sequence runs out 3 residues before the end of the CDR3; the remainder is reconstructed from the germline J gene. The V and J genes are TRBV18 and TRBJ2-3; 12 bases agree with TRBD2. The germline CDR1 and CDR2 sequences are KGHSH and LQKENI. V was clipped by 0 bases and J by 4 bases; unmatched bases: 2. The CDR3 sequence is 16 residues long. The covered CDR3 bases are TGTGCCAGCTCACCACCAGGACTAGCGGGGTCAGATACG. Translated: CASSPPGLAGSDT. The CDR3 in full is CASSPPGLAGSDTQYF.

Note on this clone: Read data end 3 residues before the CDR3 end; the end is taken from the germline J gene. The chain recombines TRBV20-1 with TRBJ2-5; TRBD1 aligns across 7 bases. The trim removed 4 bases at V and 3 bases at J, leaving 11 bases unmatched. The CDR3 length is 15 residues. Germline assignment: CDR1 DFQATT and CDR2 SNEGSKA (reference sequence). The covered CDR3 bases are TGCAGTGCTATACCTTTACAGGGGTGGAAAGAGACC. Translation: CSAIPLQGWKET. From start to end, the CDR3 is CSAIPLQGWKETQYF.

The CDR3 loop reads CASSLVRDISDGQYF. Partial CDR3 DNA: TGTGCCAGCAGCTTAGTAAGGGACATATCGGATGGT. V usage is TRBV7-9 and J usage is TRBJ2-4; a possible D gene is TRBD1 (6 bases). Read data end 3 residues before the CDR3 end; the end is taken from the germline J gene. CDR1 SEHNR and CDR2 FQNEAQ come from the germline V gene (reference sequence). The CDR3 has 15 residues.

Regarding this clone: The read ends 3 residues before the CDR3 terminus; that terminus is restored from the germline J gene. The chain carries TRBV6-2 or TRBV6-3 and TRBJ1-2; a weak D match, TRBD1 (6 bases). Germline V gene data show CDR1 as MNHEY and CDR2 as SVGEGT. The CDR3 loop spans 15 amino acids. The sequenced CDR3 bases are TGTGCCAGCAGTTACGGGGGGGGGCAGACAGATACC. Translating it yields CASSYGGGQTDT. The whole CDR3 protein reads CASSYGGGQTDTYTF.

Worth noting for this clone: Read sequence stops 3 residues before the CDR3 end, and the germline J gene provides the missing end. V gene TRBV7-6 combines with J gene TRBJ2-5, with D hard to call. CDR1 SGHVS and CDR2 FNYEAQ come from the germline V gene. This CDR3 is 14 amino acids long. Trimming removed 1 base at V and 4 bases at J, with 10 bases between. CDR3 sequence reads: CASSLVHFGETQYF. Partial CDR3 DNA: TGTGCCAGCAGCTTAGTGCATTTCGGAGAGACC.

To note about this clone: The missing CDR3 end, 3 residues past where the read stops, is filled in from the germline J gene. The genes are TRBV30 and TRBJ2-1; weak D call: TRBD2 (6 bases). The CDR3 totals 15 residues. Germline V gene sequence: CDR1 GTSNPN, CDR2 SVGIG (reference sequence). The V gene lost 4 bases and the J gene lost 7 bases, with 20 bases spanning the gap. The CDR3: CAWNWGDVGLNEQFF. The DNA read from the CDR3 is TGTGCCTGGAACTGGGGGGACGTGGGACTTAATGAG.

The CDR3 sequence: CSAGRDRGFNEQFF. The covered CDR3 bases are TGCAGTGCCGGCCGGGACAGGGGATTTAATGAG. The rearrangement uses TRBV20-1 and TRBJ2-1, with 10 positions matching TRBD1. The read comes to an end 3 residues before the CDR3 does, leaving the germline J gene to fill in the end. J lost 7 bases, V lost 6 bases, and 9 bases had no gene match. CDR1 is DFQATT, CDR2 SNEGSKA, per germline (reference sequence). This CDR3 is built from 14 residues.